This T cell receptor beta chain derives from a study of T-cell memory formation after mild COVID-19. A remark on this clonotype: No antigen is known for it.

TCRdb itself ran the 5' RACE reads through MiXCR, one entry per CDR3 protein. In the table there are approximately 170,000 distinct CDR3 sequences, roughly 13% of which are singletons. Overall study results and limits: The main location of contracting CD4+ clones was CM and EM, and that of contracting CD8+ clones was EMRA.

Germline V gives CDR1 SGHRS, CDR2 YFSETQ. V was cut by 3 bases and J by 7 bases, with 19 bases left in between. The CDR3 consists of 15 residues. The sequence derives from a man aged 18-30 years who had mild COVID-19 (a few samples of this study predate the infection). Cell type and time point are not known. This chain links TRBV5-1 with TRBJ1-2; tentative D call: TRBD1 (6 bases). Sequencing was carried out using PBMCs or a T cell subset sorted from them (not recorded which). In nucleotides, the CDR3 is TGCGCCAGCAGCTCCCTGTTACAGGGTCGCAGTGGCTACACCTTC. It yields the protein CASSSLLQGRSGYTF.